These T cell receptor beta chains were read from a single sample in a study of beta chain features in type 1 diabetes. Profiling relied on immunoSEQ multiplex PCR, and the TCRdb table lists in-frame clones only, not all of them. The repertoire includes around 300,000 clones, 7% to 9% of them detected once, and approximately 1% sits in the top ten. The material sequenced was central memory CD4+ T cells from blood. These receptors were collected from a woman aged 18-30 years in good health. Each CDR3 is given with its conserved first and last residue. The order of the fields is D gene, J gene, clone size, V gene, CDR3 DNA, CDR3 protein. D genes are given only for firm matches. Clone size is stated in some rows and not others, as once, few, many or a class when expanded.

>NA|TRBJ2-1|many|TRBV10-3
TGTGCCATCAGGGAACACCTTAATGAGCAGTTCTTC
CAIREHLNEQFF
>NA|TRBJ2-1|NA|TRBV5-1
TGCGCCAGCAGCATTTCGGGGGCGATGAATGAGCAGTTCTTC
CASSISGAMNEQFF
>NA|TRBJ1-2|few|TRBV19
TGTGCCAGTAGTCGGCAGGCCTATGGCTACACCTTC
CASSRQAYGYTF
>NA|TRBJ1-5|NA|TRBV5-1
TGCGCCAGCAGCTTGGGGACGGAGCAGCCCCAGCATTTT
CASSLGTEQPQHF
>NA|TRBJ2-3|few|TRBV30
TGTGCCTGGAGTCCGTGGGGTGTGGGAGTCACAGATACGCAGTATTTT
CAWSPWGVGVTDTQYF
>NA|TRBJ2-5|few|TRBV7-2
TGTGCCAGCAGCGGGACCTTGACCCAGTACTTC
CASSGTLTQYF
>TRBD1|TRBJ2-3|NA|TRBV7-2
TGTGCCAGCAGCCGAAGACAGGGCGCGAGCACAGATACGCAGTATTTT
CASSRRQGASTDTQYF
>TRBD1|TRBJ1-3|few|TRBV19
TGTGCCAGTATCCCAGACAGGGCTGGAAACACCATATATTTT
CASIPDRAGNTIYF
>NA|TRBJ2-3|many|TRBV29-1
TGCAGCGCTGACAGGCCCTCAGATACGCAGTATTTT
CSADRPSDTQYF
>TRBD2|TRBJ2-5|NA|TRBV2
TGTGCCGGTTCTAGCGGGGGAGAGACCCAGTACTTC
CAGSSGGETQYF
>NA|TRBJ1-3|few|TRBV7-8
TGTGCCAGTAAACCCGGCTCTGGAAACACCATATATTTT
CASKPGSGNTIYF
>TRBD1|TRBJ2-5|many|TRBV28
TGTGCCAGCAGTTTTTTGGGGACAGGGGGCCTTCGGGAGACCCAGTACTTC
CASSFLGTGGLRETQYF
>TRBD1|TRBJ2-5|few|TRBV19
TGTGCCAGTAGTAACGACAGGGGAGAGACCCAGTACTTC
CASSNDRGETQYF
>NA|TRBJ2-3|NA|TRBV9
TGTGCCAGCAGCGCCGGGGAGATTTGGATGGGCACAGATACGCAGTATTTT
CASSAGEIWMGTDTQYF
>TRBD2|TRBJ2-3|NA|TRBV5-4
TGTGCCAGCAGCTTGGAGCGGGGCCGAGATACGCAGTATTTT
CASSLERGRDTQYF
>TRBD1|TRBJ2-3|few|TRBV5-4
TGTGCCAGCAGCTTCGGACAGGGTTCATTCGGTACGCAGTATTTT
CASSFGQGSFGTQYF
>TRBD1|TRBJ2-1|NA|TRBV6-5
TGTGCCAGCAGATCCTCCGGGACAGGTTACAATGAGCAGTTCTTC
CASRSSGTGYNEQFF
>NA|TRBJ1-3|NA|TRBV11-2
TGTGCCAGCAGCTTAGATCGGACGCCCCGAAACACCATATATTTT
CASSLDRTPRNTIYF
>NA|TRBJ1-5|many|TRBV6-1
TGTGCCAGCAGTCAAGTGGCAGGGATAGACCCCCAGCATTTT
CASSQVAGIDPQHF
>NA|TRBJ1-1|NA|TRBV5-1
TGCGCCAGCACCATAGATCACGGGAACACTGAAGCTTTCTTT
CASTIDHGNTEAFF
>NA|TRBJ2-1|many|TRBV13
TGTGCCAGCAGCCGGCTCAGGAGGGAAGGGAATGAGCAGTTCTTC
CASSRLRREGNEQFF
>TRBD1|TRBJ1-1|NA|TRBV4-1
TGCGCCAGCAGCCAAGGGGGACAGGTTAGAACTGAAGCTTTCTTT
CASSQGGQVRTEAFF
>TRBD2|TRBJ2-1|NA|TRBV7-8
TGTGCCACCACGGGACTACTTTCCAATGAGCAGTTCTTC
CATTGLLSNEQFF
>NA|TRBJ2-6|many|TRBV7-2
TGTGCCATAGGGCGGACAGCTGGGGCCAACGTCCTGACTTTC
CAIGRTAGANVLTF
>NA|TRBJ1-1|NA|TRBV7-2
TGTGCCAGCAGCTTACAACAGGGTGAAGCTTTCTTT
CASSLQQGEAFF
>NA|TRBJ1-1|NA|TRBV9
TGTGCCAGCAGCGGGGGCGGTAGGGGCGAGATGAACACTGAAGCTTTCTTT
CASSGGGRGEMNTEAFF
>NA|TRBJ2-2|few|TRBV7-9
TGTGCCAGCAGCTTAGCATCCTGGACCGGGGAGCTGTTTTTT
CASSLASWTGELFF
>NA|TRBJ2-1|NA|TRBV12-2
TGTGCAAGTCGCTTTAATCGGGGCGATGAGCAGTTCTTC
CASRFNRGDEQFF
>NA|TRBJ2-1|NA|TRBV5-1
TGCGCCAGCAGCTTGGTGGATGATTACAATGAGCAGTTCTTC
CASSLVDDYNEQFF
>NA|TRBJ1-2|few|TRBV6-5
TGTGCCAGCAGCCTCAAGCGGGGATTATCTGGCTACACCTTC
CASSLKRGLSGYTF
>NA|TRBJ1-1|few|TRBV27
TGTGCCAGCAGTTTAACGGTGCTTAACACTGAAGCTTTCTTT
CASSLTVLNTEAFF
>TRBD1|TRBJ2-7|NA|TRBV6-5
TGTGCCAGCAGTTTCAACGGACAGGGGGCGTATGAGCAGTACTTC
CASSFNGQGAYEQYF
>NA|TRBJ2-5|NA|TRBV15
TGTGCCACCAGCCCGCCAGGTAGAGAGACCCAGTACTTC
CATSPPGRETQYF
>TRBD1|TRBJ2-3|NA|TRBV11-2
TGTGCCAGCAGCTTTGGACAGGGAGCAGATACGCAGTATTTT
CASSFGQGADTQYF
>NA|TRBJ1-2|few|TRBV7-9
TGTGCCAGCAGCTTAAATCGGCAGTCTGGCTACACCTTC
CASSLNRQSGYTF
>NA|TRBJ1-1|many|TRBV7-9
TGTGCCAGCAGCGTGGCGGCGAACACTGAAGCTTTCTTT
CASSVAANTEAFF
>NA|TRBJ2-1|few|TRBV7-3
TGTGCCAGCAGCTTAAAGGGGTGGAGCTCCTACAATGAGCAGTTCTTC
CASSLKGWSSYNEQFF
>TRBD2|TRBJ2-7|many|TRBV6-6
TGTGCCAGCAGTTACTCAGGGACTAGCAACGAGCAGTACTTC
CASSYSGTSNEQYF
>NA|TRBJ1-4|NA|TRBV6-1
TGTGCCAGCAGTGAACCTCGGGGACCTAATGAAAAACTGTTTTTT
CASSEPRGPNEKLFF
>NA|TRBJ2-3|few|TRBV7-6
TGTGCCAGCAGCCCACGGGGAGATACGCAGTATTTT
CASSPRGDTQYF
>TRBD1|TRBJ1-2|NA|TRBV30
TGTGCCTGGAGGGACAGGGCGTCCTATGGCTACACCTTC
CAWRDRASYGYTF
>NA|TRBJ1-2|many|TRBV14
TGTGCCAGCAGCCAAGCGGGACGTGGCTACACCTTC
CASSQAGRGYTF
>NA|TRBJ2-5|few|TRBV6-5
TGTGCCAGCAGTCTCCAGGATCAAGAGACCCAGTACTTC
CASSLQDQETQYF
>TRBD1|TRBJ1-6|NA|TRBV5-1
TGCGCCAGCAGTCGGTCGACAGGGGGACAGAATACACCCCTCCACTTT
CASSRSTGGQNTPLHF
>NA|TRBJ1-1|NA|TRBV27
TGTGCCAGCAGTTTATCACCGTTGTCCACTGAAGCTTTCTTT
CASSLSPLSTEAFF
>NA|TRBJ1-2|NA|TRBV7-2
TGTGCCAGCAGCTTACGGTTTGGCTACACCTTC
CASSLRFGYTF
>NA|TRBJ1-1|few|TRBV4-1
TGCGCCAGCAGCCTCAGGGAGGAGGGTGAAGCTTTCTTT
CASSLREEGEAFF
>NA|TRBJ1-2|NA|TRBV5-6
TGTGCCAGCAGGGGGGTTCAAACCTATGGCTACACCTTC
CASRGVQTYGYTF
>TRBD2|TRBJ2-3|few|TRBV4-1
TGCGCCAGCAGCCAAGCTACTAGCGGGAGACGTGTGAGGAGGAATACGCAGTATTTT
CASSQATSGRRVRRNTQYF
>NA|TRBJ1-1|few|TRBV5-1
TGCGCCAGCAGCTTGGAGTTGGTTGGGAAGAACACTGAAGCTTTCTTT
CASSLELVGKNTEAFF
>NA|TRBJ1-5|NA|TRBV30
TGTGCCTGGAGTAGAGGGGGAGACCAGCCCCAGCATTTT
CAWSRGGDQPQHF
>TRBD2|TRBJ2-4|few|TRBV7-9
TGTGCCAGCAGCTCCGGGGGGAGCCAGTTCCGTTGGGACTTC
CASSSGGSQFRWDF